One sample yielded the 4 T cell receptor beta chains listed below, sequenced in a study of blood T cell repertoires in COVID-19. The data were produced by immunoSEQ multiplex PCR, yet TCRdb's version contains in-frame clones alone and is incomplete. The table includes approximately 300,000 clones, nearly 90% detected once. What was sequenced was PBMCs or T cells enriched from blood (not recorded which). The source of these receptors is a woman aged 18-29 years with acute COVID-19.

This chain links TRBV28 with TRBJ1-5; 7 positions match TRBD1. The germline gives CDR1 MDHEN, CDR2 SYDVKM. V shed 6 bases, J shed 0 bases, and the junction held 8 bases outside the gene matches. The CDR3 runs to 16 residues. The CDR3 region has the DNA TGTGCCAGCAGACAGGGGACCATGTATAGCAATCAGCCCCAGCATTTT. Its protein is CASRQGTMYSNQPQHF. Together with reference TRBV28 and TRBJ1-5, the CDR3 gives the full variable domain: DVKVTQSSRYLVKRTGEKVFLECVQDMDHENMFWYRQDPGLGLRLIYFSYDVKMKEKGDIPEGYSVSREKKERFSLILESASTNQTSMYLCASRQGTMYSNQPQHFGDGTRLSIL.

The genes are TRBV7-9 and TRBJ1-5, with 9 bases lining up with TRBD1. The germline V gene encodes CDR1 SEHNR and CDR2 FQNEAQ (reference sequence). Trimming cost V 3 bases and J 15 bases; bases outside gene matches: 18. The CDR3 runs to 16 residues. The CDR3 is CASSFEPGQGSAVTHF. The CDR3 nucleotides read TGTGCCAGCAGCTTTGAGCCGGGACAGGGATCGGCCGTAACGCATTTT.

The CDR3 spells CASLLLGGTQEQYF. The CDR3 DNA follows: TGTGCCAGCTTACTCCTGGGGGGAACTCAAGAGCAGTACTTC. This chain joins TRBV13 and TRBJ2-7; tentative D call: TRBD2 (6 bases). CDR1 and CDR2 from the germline V gene are PRHDT and FYEKMQ (reference sequence). The ends were cut back, 8 bases at V and 7 bases at J, with 21 bases in the middle. This CDR3 is built from 14 residues.

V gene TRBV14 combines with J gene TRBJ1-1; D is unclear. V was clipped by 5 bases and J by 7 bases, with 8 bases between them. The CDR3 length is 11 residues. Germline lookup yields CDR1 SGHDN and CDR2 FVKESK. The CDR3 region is CASSFTGEAFF. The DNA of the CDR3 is TGTGCCAGCAGCTTCACCGGTGAAGCTTTCTTT.